The present T cell receptor beta chain was sequenced within a study of blood T cell repertoires in COVID-19. Looking at the study overall: Samples came from the United States, Italy and Spain, spanning acute and convalescent COVID-19.

CDR3 length: 13 amino acids. Trimming removed 5 bases at V and 0 bases at J, with 7 bases between. CDR1 is SGHTA, CDR2 FQGTGA, per germline. In the original workflow: Amplification of reference gene primers was used by the study to estimate nucleated cell counts. The repertoire was sequenced with immunoSEQ multiplex PCR; TCRdb's copy has only in-frame clones and lacks some. For V, J and clone size, that table is used; D and trimming come from the DNA. The sample includes about 180,000 clones, 65% to 90% of them seen just once. The source material was peripheral blood. This sequence joins TRBV7-3 and TRBJ1-1, with unresolved D. This receptor was identified in a man aged 50 to 60 with active or convalescent COVID-19. The DNA for the CDR3 is TGTGCCAGCAGCAACAGAGTGAACACTGAAGCTTTCTTT. As protein: CASSNRVNTEAFF.